This T cell receptor (beta chain) was profiled in a study of early T cells in non-severe SARS-CoV-2 infection. Attachment of unique molecular identifiers to individual cDNA molecules was performed. TCRdb fed the 5' RACE reads into MiXCR, producing one record per CDR3 protein. The sample has about 19,000 distinct CDR3 sequences, 5.9% seen once; the top ten hold 5.5% to 8%. The CDR3 has 14 amino acids. V gave up 7 bases and J gave up 1 base, with 8 bases separating them. Germline V gene lookup returns CDR1 MDHEN and CDR2 SYDVKM. The sample taken for sequencing was whole blood. This TCR came from an adult who was a healthcare worker with PCR-confirmed SARS-CoV-2 infection or an uninfected control (not recorded which). J is TRBJ1-6 and V is TRBV28; D call uncertain. The CDR3 is CASTDGSYNSPLHF. In DNA, the CDR3 is TGTGCCAGCACCGACGGGTCCTATAATTCACCCCTCCACTTT. The full variable domain, with the rest looked up from reference TRBV28 and TRBJ1-6, is DVKVTQSSRYLVKRTGEKVFLECVQDMDHENMFWYRQDPGLGLRLIYFSYDVKMKEKGDIPEGYSVSREKKERFSLILESASTNQTSMYLCASTDGSYNSPLHFGNGTRLTVT.